These T cell receptor beta chains were read from a single sample in a study of OX40 agonist ivuxolimab in advanced cancers. The repertoire was sequenced with immunoSEQ multiplex PCR; TCRdb's copy has only in-frame clones and lacks some. The sample has about 58,000 clones; roughly 87% are singletons. This material consisted of CD4+ or CD8+ T cells sorted from blood, taken in a trial of the OX40 agonist ivuxolimab. These receptors were taken from an adult with an advanced solid tumor such as melanoma, head and neck, liver or kidney cancer. Both conserved end residues are part of each CDR3. Clone sizes are given selectively: once, few, many, or a class where the clone is expanded.

size,J,V,CDR3
-,TRBJ1-5,TRBV30,CAWSKQSNQPQHF
-,TRBJ1-6,TRBV7-3,CASSLTTGAEFSPLHF
-,TRBJ2-3,TRBV28,CASQSGGAETDTQYF
-,TRBJ2-5,TRBV5-1,CASSWGLAGGQETQYF
-,TRBJ2-4,TRBV25-1,CASSESNGVNIQYF
-,TRBJ2-1,TRBV7-2,CASSRSGDGINEQFF
-,TRBJ2-3,TRBV29-1,CSVEGITDTQYF
-,TRBJ2-1,TRBV11-2,CASSLELAGSSYNEQFF
-,TRBJ1-4,TRBV19,CASSLTGGGEKLFF
-,TRBJ1-2,TRBV18,CASSPQGVENYGYTF
once,TRBJ1-2,TRBV6-5,CASSYLLDRNYGYTF
-,TRBJ2-1,TRBV7-2,CASSPVAGPYNEQFF
-,TRBJ2-7,TRBV5-1,CASSPSRDREYEQYF
-,TRBJ2-3,TRBV7-8,CASSPDLTRDTQYF
few,TRBJ1-2,TRBV4-3,CASSQVSRPGGYGYTF
few,TRBJ2-1,TRBV28,CASSPAGLENNEQFF
few,TRBJ2-2,TRBV5-1,CASSYAANTGELFF
-,TRBJ1-6,TRBV2,CASSAEKMGSPLHF
-,TRBJ2-3,TRBV4-3,CASSQSLLALDTQYF
few,TRBJ1-5,TRBV27,CASPGTGSNQPQHF
few,TRBJ2-3,TRBV10-3,CAISEKVPGRMVTSTDTQYF
once,TRBJ2-7,TRBV25-1,CASRGAYEQYF
once,TRBJ1-5,TRBV7-6,CASSPGEGDGQPQHF
-,TRBJ1-5,TRBV6-4,CASSVNRAFGPRDQPQHF
-,TRBJ1-2,TRBV18,CASSPGTGAFLGYTF
-,TRBJ1-5,TRBV5-8,CASSWEGGNQPQHF
-,TRBJ1-2,TRBV9,CASSASTGGYGYTF
-,TRBJ1-1,TRBV4-3,CASSPIYQGQGNPEAFF
-,TRBJ1-4,TRBV28,CATADRTSTNEKLFF
few,TRBJ1-2,TRBV6-5,CASWGYRYGYTF